These 20 T cell receptor beta chains originate from one sample sequenced in a study of shared clonotypes between healthy human individuals. Naive CD8 cells, CD45RO-negative and positively selected for CCR7, excluded terminally differentiated effector memory CD45RA+ cells. Measured with immunoSEQ multiplex PCR; TCRdb has only the in-frame clones, and not every one. The sample contains a few million clones, around 93% of which appear only once. The material sequenced was naive CD8+ T cells from PBMCs. All receptors derive from a man younger than 35 in good health. Some clones in this sample may be carry-over from other donors' samples.

The chain has TRBV4-1 and TRBJ2-7; D perhaps matches TRBD1 (5 bases). CDR3 length: 15 amino acids. Germline V gene data show CDR1 as MGHRA and CDR2 as YSYEKL. Trimming left V 1 base short and J 2 bases short, with 12 bases between. CDR3 residues: CASSQVADTAYEQYF. CDR3 sequence (DNA): TGCGCCAGCAGCCAAGTCGCGGACACAGCCTACGAGCAGTACTTC.

The chain is built from TRBV7-9 and TRBJ2-3; 13 bases line up with TRBD2. There are 19 residues in the CDR3. Trimming removed 1 base from V and 6 bases from J; junction bases left unmatched: 13. The germline V gene encodes CDR1 SEHNR and CDR2 FQNEAQ (reference sequence). In DNA, the CDR3 is TGTGCCAGCAGCTTAGGAGGGTGGGAGACTAGCGGGAGGATCGATACGCAGTATTTT. This sequence encodes CASSLGGWETSGRIDTQYF.

On this clone itself: Other DNA sequences of this sample code for an identical CDR3. This sequence joins TRBV27 and TRBJ2-7; D assignment may be TRBD1 or TRBD2 (5 bases each). This CDR3 comprises 13 residues. CDR1 and CDR2 from the germline V gene are MNHEY and SMNVEV (reference sequence). Trimming took off 6 bases at V and 3 bases at J, with 12 bases between the two ends. The CDR3 nucleotides are TGTGCCAGCAGACCGGGGCTAGTCTACGAGCAGTACTTC. Translation: CASRPGLVYEQYF.

V gene TRBV5-8 combines with J gene TRBJ2-1, with 8 bases identical to TRBD2. Germline CDR1 is SGHTS and CDR2 is YDEGEE. Losses at the gene ends were 0 bases for V and 4 bases for J; bases not matched to a gene: 6. This CDR3 has 16 amino acids. The CDR3 sequence is CASSLAGASGYNEQFF. The CDR3 bases are TGTGCCAGCAGCTTGGCCGGGGCTAGCGGGTACAATGAGCAGTTCTTC.

The chain employs TRBV28 and TRBJ1-5, with 10 bases lining up with TRBD1. Trimming at V came to 7 bases and at J to 7 bases, leaving 13 bases not matched to a gene. The CDR3 spans 16 residues. The germline CDR1 and CDR2 sequences are MDHEN and SYDVKM. The CDR3 nucleotides are TGTGCCAGCAAATATGGGACAGGGGCCATATGGCAGCCCCAGCATTTT. It encodes CASKYGTGAIWQPQHF.

The CDR3 here is CASSEGPYNSGNTIYF. DNA of the CDR3: TGTGCCAGCAGTGAGGGACCGTATAACTCTGGAAACACCATATATTTT. The chain uses TRBV6-1 and TRBJ1-3; D is perhaps TRBD1 (5 bases). Trimming stripped 3 bases from V and 0 bases from J, with 12 bases between. Looked up from germline, CDR1 is MNHNS and CDR2 is SASEGT. This CDR3 comprises 16 residues.

The rearrangement uses TRBV7-2 and TRBJ2-2; 14 bases are shared with TRBD2. Germline assignment: CDR1 SGHTA and CDR2 FQGNSA. This CDR3 contains 16 residues. With 4 bases clipped from V and 6 bases from J, the junction kept 4 bases outside the gene matches. The CDR3: CASSSRTSGRSGELFF. The CDR3, as DNA: TGTGCCAGCAGCTCGCGGACTAGCGGGAGGTCCGGGGAGCTGTTTTTT.

Only one count was recorded for this clone. Other DNA sequences within the sample encode an identical CDR3. V and J are TRBV27 and TRBJ2-1; 8 nucleotides agree with TRBD2. CDR1 and CDR2 from the germline V gene are MNHEY and SMNVEV (reference sequence). The J segment lost 4 bases and the V segment lost 6 bases, leaving 8 bases of the junction unmatched. The CDR3 sequence is 15 residues long. CDR3 sequence reads: CASSPLAEGYNEQFF. The CDR3 DNA sequence: TGTGCCAGCAGCCCACTAGCGGAAGGATACAATGAGCAGTTCTTC.

The chain is built from TRBV7-2 and TRBJ2-7; 7 bases agree with TRBD2. This CDR3 region has 18 residues. V trimming: 2 bases; J trimming: 6 bases; junction bases outside the gene matches: 19. Germline V CDR1 and CDR2: SGHTA, FQGNSA. DNA of the CDR3: TGTGCCAGCAGCTTATCGGCCGTAGGACGGGGACTATCCAGCGAGCAGTACTTC. Translated, it gives CASSLSAVGRGLSSEQYF.

The chain links TRBV10-3 to TRBJ2-7; D not resolved. Trimming cost V 2 bases and J 1 base, with 9 bases left between them. The germline V gene has CDR1 ENHRY and CDR2 SYGVKD. The CDR3 runs to 14 residues. In nucleotides, the CDR3 is TGTGCCATCAGTGAGGCGACGTATTCCTACGAGCAGTACTTC. The encoded protein is CAISEATYSYEQYF.

The chain has TRBV7-9 and TRBJ2-5; D is possibly TRBD2 (5 bases). The J call may not be correct, given that the DNA end is closer to TRBJ2-7. The CDR3 runs to 14 residues. Germline V gives CDR1 SEHNR, CDR2 FQNEAQ (reference sequence). Written as DNA, the CDR3 is TGTGCCAGCAGCTTATGGGATCGGGATTACGAGCAGTACTTC. This translates into CASSLWDRDYEQYF.

The genes are TRBV10-3 and TRBJ2-1, with D unresolved. CDR1 ENHRY and CDR2 SYGVKD come from the germline V gene. This CDR3 is 13 amino acids long. Trimming took 7 bases from V and 9 from J, leaving 16 bases between them. As DNA, the CDR3 is TGTGCCATCACCGACTCTCCAGCTAGTGAGCAGTTCTTC. Translated, it gives CAITDSPASEQFF.

The J gene is TRBJ2-7, the V gene TRBV7-3; TRBD2 matches at 7 bases. Germline CDR1 is SGHTA and CDR2 is FQGTGA. This CDR3 has 15 amino acids. V gave up 5 bases and J gave up 6 bases; unmatched junction bases: 13. In DNA form, the CDR3 reads TGTGCCAGCAGCGAGGGGTTGGGGGAGGGCCGCGAGCAGTACTTC. Translated, it gives CASSEGLGEGREQYF. Supplemented by reference TRBV7-3 and TRBJ2-7, the full variable domain reads GAGVSQTPSNKVTEKGKYVELRCDPISGHTALYWYRQSLGQGPEFLIYFQGTGAADDSGLPNDRFFAVRPEGSVSTLKIQRTERGDSAVYLCASSEGLGEGREQYFGPGTRLTVT.

The chain uses TRBV29-1 and TRBJ2-2; maybe TRBD1 (5 bases). This CDR3 has 12 amino acids. Germline assignment: CDR1 SQVTM and CDR2 ANQGSEA. DNA for the CDR3: TGCACCGGCACAGGGAACACCGGGGAGCTGTTTTTT. Translating it yields CTGTGNTGELFF.

This sequence joins TRBV28 and TRBJ2-5; 12 bases are shared with TRBD1. This CDR3 is 15 amino acids long. Looked up from germline, CDR1 is MDHEN and CDR2 is SYDVKM. V shed 5 bases and J 5 bases; nucleotides not matched to a gene: 6. CDR3 residues: CASSTGQGAWETQYF. CDR3 nucleotides: TGTGCCAGCAGTACGGGACAGGGGGCTTGGGAGACCCAGTACTTC.

In its sample, this clone was seen once. The rearrangement uses TRBV10-3 and TRBJ1-2, with TRBD1 matching over 7 bases. With V trimmed by 4 bases and J by 4 bases, 9 bases remained unmatched. Per the germline V gene, CDR1 is ENHRY and CDR2 is SYGVKD. The CDR3 consists of 15 residues. The CDR3 region has the DNA TGTGCCATCAGTGTCACAGGGGATTGGTCCTATGGCTACACCTTC. It translates to CAISVTGDWSYGYTF.

With respect to this clone: An end of the junction differs from the germline gene, which may be a read error. The chain couples TRBV4-1 to TRBJ2-7; 11 nucleotides line up with TRBD2. Germline lookup yields CDR1 MGHRA and CDR2 YSYEKL. The CDR3 totals 17 residues. CDR3 bases: TGCGCCAGCAGCCAAACTAGCGGGAGAAGAATCTCCGACGAGCAGTACTTC. As protein: CASSQTSGRRISDEQYF.

CDR3 protein: CASRPLPLGNTEAFF. CDR3 sequence (DNA): TGTGCCAGTAGGCCCTTGCCACTGGGAAACACTGAAGCTTTCTTT. The chain couples TRBV19 to TRBJ1-1; D unclear. CDR1 LNHDA and CDR2 SQIVND come from the germline V gene (reference sequence). V lost 6 bases and J 2 bases, leaving 16 bases between the germline ends. There are 15 residues in the CDR3.

The chain links TRBV10-3 to TRBJ2-7, with D perhaps TRBD2 (6 bases). V gave up 3 bases and J gave up 3 bases, with 18 bases separating them. The CDR3 extends over 16 amino acids. Germline CDR1 and CDR2: ENHRY and SYGVKD. The DNA of the CDR3 is TGTGCCATCAGTGAATGGGTCCTCGAGGGACTCTACGAGCAGTACTTC. Translation: CAISEWVLEGLYEQYF.

Of note for this clone: Other DNA sequences in this specimen translate into the identical CDR3. CDR3: CASSLYYQETQYF. DNA for the CDR3: TGTGCCAGCAGTTTATACTACCAAGAGACCCAGTACTTC. The rearrangement joins TRBV27 to TRBJ2-5; D is uncertain. Trimming left V 1 base short and J 0 bases short, with 3 bases between. Looked up from germline, CDR1 is MNHEY and CDR2 is SMNVEV (reference sequence). CDR3 length: 13 residues.